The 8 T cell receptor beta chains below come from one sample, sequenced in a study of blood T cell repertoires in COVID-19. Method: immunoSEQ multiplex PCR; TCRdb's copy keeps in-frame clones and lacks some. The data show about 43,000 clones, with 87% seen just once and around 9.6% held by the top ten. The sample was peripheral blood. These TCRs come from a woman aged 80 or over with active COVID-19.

The CDR3 sequence is CASSLDPKGQGADGYTF. CDR3 nucleotide sequence: TGTGCCAGCAGCTTAGATCCAAAGGGACAGGGGGCGGATGGCTACACCTTC. The chain carries TRBV11-2 and TRBJ1-2; 12 bases match TRBD1. The CDR3 runs 17 residues. Trimming at V came to 0 bases and at J to 6 bases, leaving 8 bases not matched to a gene. Germline V CDR1 and CDR2: SGHAT, FQNNGV.

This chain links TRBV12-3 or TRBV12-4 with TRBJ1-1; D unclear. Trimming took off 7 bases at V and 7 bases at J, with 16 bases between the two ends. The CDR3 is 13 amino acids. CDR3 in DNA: TGTGCCAGCACCCAGCCGAACGGAGTTGAAGCTTTCTTT. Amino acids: CASTQPNGVEAFF.

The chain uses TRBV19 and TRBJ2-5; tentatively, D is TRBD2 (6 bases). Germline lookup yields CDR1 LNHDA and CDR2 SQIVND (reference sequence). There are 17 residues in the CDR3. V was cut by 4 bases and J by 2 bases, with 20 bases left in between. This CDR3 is CASSRGAAGRYQETQYF. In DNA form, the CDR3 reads TGTGCCAGTAGTAGAGGGGCGGCGGGACGGTATCAAGAGACCCAGTACTTC.

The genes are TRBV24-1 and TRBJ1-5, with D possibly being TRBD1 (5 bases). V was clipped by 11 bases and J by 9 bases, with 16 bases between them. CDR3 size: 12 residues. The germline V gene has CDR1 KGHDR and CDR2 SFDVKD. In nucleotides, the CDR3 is TGTGCCAACACCAGGGTTTGTGGGCCCCAGCATTTT. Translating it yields CANTRVCGPQHF.

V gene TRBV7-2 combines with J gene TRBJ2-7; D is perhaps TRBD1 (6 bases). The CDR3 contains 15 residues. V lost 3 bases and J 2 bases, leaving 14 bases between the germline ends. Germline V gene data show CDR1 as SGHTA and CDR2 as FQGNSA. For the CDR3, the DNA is TGTGCCAGCAGCTTCGACAGGACCAGCCCCTACGAGCAGTACTTC. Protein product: CASSFDRTSPYEQYF.

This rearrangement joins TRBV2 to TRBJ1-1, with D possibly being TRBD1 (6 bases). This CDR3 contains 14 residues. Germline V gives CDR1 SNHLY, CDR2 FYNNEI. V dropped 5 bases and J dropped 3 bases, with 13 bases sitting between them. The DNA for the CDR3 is TGTGCCAGCAGTCCTACAGGGTTTTACACTGAAGCTTTCTTT. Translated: CASSPTGFYTEAFF.

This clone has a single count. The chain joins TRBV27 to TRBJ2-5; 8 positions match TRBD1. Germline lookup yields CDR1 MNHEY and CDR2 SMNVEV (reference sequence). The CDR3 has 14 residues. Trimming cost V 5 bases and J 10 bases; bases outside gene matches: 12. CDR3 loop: CASSPGWTGRNQYF. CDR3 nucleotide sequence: TGTGCCAGCAGTCCCGGTTGGACAGGGCGAAACCAGTACTTC.

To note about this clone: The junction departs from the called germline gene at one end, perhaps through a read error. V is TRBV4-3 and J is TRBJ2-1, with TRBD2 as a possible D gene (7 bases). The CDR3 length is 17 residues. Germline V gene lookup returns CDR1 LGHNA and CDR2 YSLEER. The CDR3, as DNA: TGCGCCAGCAGCCCCTCCCCCGGAGGGGGGGCCTATAATGAGCAGTTCTTC. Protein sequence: CASSPSPGGGAYNEQFF.